A single sample gave rise to the 31 T cell receptor beta chains below, sequenced in a study of T cell repertoires in cytomegalovirus infection. For these receptors, no antigen is known. MiXCR was run by TCRdb on the reads, yielding one entry per CDR3 protein. The table has a few hundred thousand distinct CDR3 sequences, almost 40% seen once. The sequencing used cultured PBMCs, collected from culture after CMV antigen stimulation. The origin of the receptors is a human donor in good health (CMV status not recorded). Some clones in this sample may be carry-over from other donors' samples.

This clonotype was seen more than once but under ten times. The gene calls are TRBV6-5 and TRBJ1-6; 7 bases are a match to TRBD1. The CDR3 is 15 residues long. Germline V lookup: CDR1 MNHEY, CDR2 SVGAGI. The V segment lost 6 bases and the J segment 7 bases; nucleotides outside the gene matches: 9. CDR3 loop: CASRTTGLGNSPLHF. The CDR3, as DNA: TGTGCCAGCAGAACGACAGGGCTCGGAAATTCACCCCTCCACTTT.

The chain uses TRBV5-6 and TRBJ2-7; 11 nucleotides align to TRBD2. This CDR3 contains 16 residues. Germline lookup yields CDR1 SGHDT and CDR2 YYEEEE. The V and J ends lost 4 bases and 3 bases, in that order; junction bases with no gene match: 9. Here the CDR3 DNA reads TGTGCCAGCAGCATCCTATTACTAGCGGGGGACTACGAGCAGTACTTC. This encodes CASSILLLAGDYEQYF.

This clonotype was counted a few times. The genes are TRBV11-2 and TRBJ2-2, with no clear D. Trimming took off 3 bases at V and 1 base at J, with 6 bases between the two ends. CDR3 length: 14 amino acids. The germline gives CDR1 SGHAT, CDR2 FQNNGV. DNA of the CDR3: TGTGCCAGCAGCTTTTACGGGAACACCGGGGAGCTGTTTTTT. Its translation is CASSFYGNTGELFF.

The chain recombines TRBV28 with TRBJ1-1, with D unresolved. Germline values: CDR1 MDHEN, CDR2 SYDVKM. The V end lost 6 bases, the J end lost 5 bases, and 22 bases lay between the germline ends. This CDR3 spans 16 amino acids. The CDR3 reads CASSRRHEDPQTEAFF. The CDR3 DNA reads TGTGCCAGCAGCCGCCGCCATGAAGACCCCCAGACTGAAGCTTTCTTT.

In its sample, this clonotype was seen once. This chain joins TRBV6-1 and TRBJ2-7; a weak D match, TRBD2 (6 bases). This CDR3 is 15 amino acids long. Germline values: CDR1 MNHNS, CDR2 SASEGT. The V gene lost 4 bases and the J gene lost 0 bases, with 13 bases spanning the gap. CDR3 amino acids: CASSVGAGPSYEQYF. CDR3 coding DNA: TGTGCCAGCAGTGTGGGCGCGGGGCCCTCCTACGAGCAGTACTTC.

This clonotype was seen only a few times. V is TRBV19 and J is TRBJ2-2; D is ambiguous. The ends were cut back, 7 bases at V and 6 bases at J, with 15 bases in the middle. The CDR3 sequence is 14 residues long. Germline-derived CDR1 and CDR2 are LNHDA and SQIVND (reference sequence). CDR3 DNA: TGTGCCAGTAACCCGAAGGGTCCCCCCGGGGAGCTGTTTTTT. This encodes CASNPKGPPGELFF.

V usage is TRBV7-9 and J usage is TRBJ1-1; no clear D gene. CDR3 length: 13 residues. The V gene's germline CDR1 is SEHNR and CDR2 FQNEAQ (reference sequence). V lost 2 bases and J 6 bases, leaving 10 bases between the germline ends. The CDR3: CASSLKWISEAFF. The CDR3 nucleotides read TGTGCCAGCAGCTTAAAGTGGATTTCTGAAGCTTTCTTT.

The chain is built from TRBV2 and TRBJ2-3; TRBD2 matches at 13 bases. This CDR3 comprises 13 residues. CDR1 is SNHLY and CDR2 is FYNNEI in the germline V gene. The J segment lost 6 bases and the V segment lost 9 bases, leaving 3 bases of the junction unmatched. CDR3 bases: TGTGCCAGGGGGACTAGCGGGGCGGATACGCAGTATTTT. It translates to CARGTSGADTQYF.

This clonotype was picked up many times. The chain uses TRBV7-2 and TRBJ2-3; no firm D call. CDR1 is SGHTA, CDR2 FQGNSA, per germline. Trimming cost V 2 bases and J 4 bases, with 7 bases left between them. This CDR3 spans 13 amino acids. This CDR3 reads CASSLYTADTQYF. Written as DNA, the CDR3 is TGTGCCAGCAGCTTATACACGGCAGATACGCAGTATTTT.

This chain joins TRBV10-3 and TRBJ1-4, with 9 bases identical to TRBD1. Looked up from germline, CDR1 is ENHRY and CDR2 is SYGVKD. The J segment lost 6 bases and the V segment lost 5 bases, leaving 4 bases of the junction unmatched. This CDR3 comprises 14 residues. The CDR3 loop is CAISPTGGDEKLFF. The CDR3 DNA reads as TGTGCCATCAGTCCGACAGGGGGTGATGAAAAACTGTTTTTT.

This clonotype was seen more than once but under ten times. The chain carries TRBV7-9 and TRBJ1-3, with D perhaps TRBD1 (5 bases). CDR1 and CDR2 from the germline V gene are SEHNR and FQNEAQ (reference sequence). This CDR3 contains 14 residues. Trimming cost V 5 bases and J 4 bases, with 12 bases left between them. In nucleotides, the CDR3 is TGTGCCAGCAGCCCCCCGGGGCTCGGAAACACCATATATTTT. It encodes CASSPPGLGNTIYF.

This clonotype was picked up a small number of times. This chain links TRBV29-1 with TRBJ1-3; D is uncertain. Per germline, CDR1 SQVTM and CDR2 ANQGSEA. Trimming stripped 1 base from V and 0 bases from J, with 10 bases between. CDR3 length: 15 residues. The CDR3 sequence is CSVEARSLSGNTIYF. CDR3 DNA sequence: TGCAGCGTTGAAGCCAGGTCCCTCTCTGGAAACACCATATATTTT.

V usage is TRBV7-6 and J usage is TRBJ2-1, with 10 bases lining up with TRBD2. Trimming cost V 3 bases and J 7 bases; bases outside gene matches: 3. The germline CDR1 and CDR2 sequences are SGHVS and FNYEAQ. CDR3 length: 14 residues. The CDR3 bases are TGTGCCAGCAGCTTGAGCGGGAGGGGGAATGAGCAGTTCTTC. This translates into CASSLSGRGNEQFF.

In its sample, this clonotype was seen many times. V usage is TRBV12-3 or TRBV12-4 and J usage is TRBJ2-5, with D unresolved. V was trimmed by 3 bases and J by 4 bases, leaving 3 bases between them. The length of the CDR3 is 11 residues. CDR3 region: CASSFSETQYF. The CDR3 coding sequence is TGTGCCAGCAGTTTTTCAGAGACCCAGTACTTC.

The genes are TRBV7-2 and TRBJ2-1, with TRBD1 matching over 10 bases. The V and J ends lost 8 bases and 7 bases, in that order; junction bases with no gene match: 8. This CDR3 has 14 residues. The germline CDR1 and CDR2 sequences are SGHTA and FQGNSA. CDR3 protein: CASRGQGSGNEQFF. CDR3 DNA sequence: TGTGCCAGCCGGGGACAGGGGTCGGGAAATGAGCAGTTCTTC.

This rearrangement joins TRBV20-1 to TRBJ1-2; TRBD1 matches 9 bases. CDR3 length: 14 amino acids. Trimming at V came to 1 base and at J to 6 bases, leaving 6 bases not matched to a gene. Germline V gene sequence: CDR1 DFQATT, CDR2 SNEGSKA (reference sequence). Here the CDR3 DNA reads TGCAGTGCTAGAGCCAGGACAGGGGTTCATGGCTACACCTTC. The encoded protein is CSARARTGVHGYTF.

This clonotype was counted between two and nine times. J is TRBJ2-5 and V is TRBV11-2, with TRBD2 matching 8 bases. This CDR3 has 16 residues. The V and J ends lost 0 bases and 2 bases, in that order; junction bases with no gene match: 5. From germline, CDR1 is SGHAT and CDR2 FQNNGV. This CDR3 reads CASSLDSPGGQETQYF. The CDR3 DNA reads as TGTGCCAGCAGCTTAGATTCTCCGGGGGGGCAAGAGACCCAGTACTTC.

This clonotype was seen more than once but under ten times. The V gene is TRBV7-9, the J gene TRBJ2-2; D call uncertain. The CDR3 length is 15 residues. V gave up 5 bases and J gave up 0 bases, with 10 bases separating them. Germline V lookup: CDR1 SEHNR, CDR2 FQNEAQ (reference sequence). In DNA, the CDR3 is TGTGCCAGCAGCCAGCTATCCGCGAACACCGGGGAGCTGTTTTTT. This encodes CASSQLSANTGELFF.

This clonotype was seen more than once but under ten times. The rearrangement uses TRBV18 and TRBJ1-1; possibly TRBD1 for D (5 bases). Per the germline V gene, CDR1 is KGHSH and CDR2 is LQKENI. The CDR3 runs 16 residues. Trimming shortened V by 1 base and J by 4 bases, and 16 bases separated the two germline ends. CDR3 coding DNA: TGTGCCAGCTCACCACAGGGAGGCTTTAGGGGCACTGAAGCTTTCTTT. It specifies CASSPQGGFRGTEAFF.

The DNA for the CDR3 is TGCAGTGCTAGTGACTACAATCAGCCCCAGCATTTT. It specifies CSASDYNQPQHF. The chain carries TRBV20-1 and TRBJ1-5; D uncertain. CDR1 DFQATT and CDR2 SNEGSKA come from the germline V gene (reference sequence). The V and J ends lost 3 bases and 3 bases respectively, with 6 bases between them. CDR3 length: 12 residues.

This clonotype has just a few counts. V gene TRBV6-2 or TRBV6-3 combines with J gene TRBJ2-1; a weak D match, TRBD2 (6 bases). The CDR3 spans 17 residues. Trimming left V 5 bases short and J 7 bases short, with 24 bases between. Germline assignment: CDR1 MNHEY and CDR2 SVGEGT. CDR3 coding DNA: TGTGCCAGCAGTCCAGGAGGGTGGGCGACCACTTGGAATGAGCAGTTCTTC. This translates into CASSPGGWATTWNEQFF.

In this sample, this clonotype turned up a few times. The chain joins TRBV19 to TRBJ2-6; D may match TRBD1 or TRBD2 (5 bases each). Trimming pared 7 bases from V and 0 bases from J, leaving 16 bases between. The CDR3 sequence is 17 residues long. Germline assignment: CDR1 LNHDA and CDR2 SQIVND (reference sequence). The CDR3 DNA follows: TGTGCCAGTAACGGTGGGGGTGGGAGCTCTGGGGCCAACGTCCTGACTTTC. Translated, it gives CASNGGGGSSGANVLTF.

The gene calls are TRBV20-1 and TRBJ2-1, with TRBD2 identical over 9 bases. Per the germline V gene, CDR1 is DFQATT and CDR2 is SNEGSKA (reference sequence). The CDR3 is made up of 14 amino acids. V lost 3 bases and J lost 5; bases outside the gene matches: 5. CDR3 loop: CSASAGGPDNEQFF. As DNA, the CDR3 is TGCAGTGCTAGTGCGGGAGGGCCCGACAATGAGCAGTTCTTC.

This chain joins TRBV7-2 and TRBJ2-7; TRBD1 might be the D (5 bases). The CDR3 extends over 16 amino acids. V gave up 5 bases and J gave up 4 bases, with 21 bases separating them. In germline, CDR1 is SGHTA, CDR2 FQGNSA. The CDR3 DNA is TGTGCCAGCAGCCGTACCTTGACAGACCACTATTACGAGCAGTACTTC. This gives the protein CASSRTLTDHYYEQYF.

The V gene is TRBV5-6, the J gene TRBJ2-3, with a tentative D call TRBD2 (5 bases). Germline CDR1 and CDR2: SGHDT and YYEEEE. V lost 3 bases, J lost 0 bases, and 5 bases lay in between. The CDR3 loop spans 13 amino acids. In DNA form, the CDR3 reads TGTGCCAGCAGCTGGACTAGCACAGATACGCAGTATTTT. Translation gives CASSWTSTDTQYF.

This chain links TRBV5-6 with TRBJ1-6; TRBD1 might be the D (6 bases). Trimming shortened V by 0 bases and J by 8 bases, and 9 bases separated the two germline ends. The CDR3 covers 14 residues. Germline assignment: CDR1 SGHDT and CDR2 YYEEEE. The CDR3 coding sequence is TGTGCCAGCAGCTTGGACAGGGTGTATTCACCCCTCCACTTT. Encoded protein: CASSLDRVYSPLHF.

There are a few counts of this clonotype. The chain combines TRBV7-2 with TRBJ2-7; D could derive from TRBD1 or TRBD2 (5 bases each). Per the germline V gene, CDR1 is SGHTA and CDR2 is FQGNSA. The CDR3 contains 15 residues. Trimming pared 2 bases from V and 4 bases from J, leaving 15 bases between. As DNA, the CDR3 is TGTGCCAGCAGCTTAAGGGGTTCGGGGTGGTACGAGCAGTACTTC. It codes for CASSLRGSGWYEQYF. Full variable domain (remainder filled in from reference TRBV7-2 and TRBJ2-7): GAGVSQSPSNKVTEKGKDVELRCDPISGHTALYWYRQSLGQGLEFLIYFQGNSAPDKSGLPSDRFSAERTGGSVSTLTIQRTQQEDSAVYLCASSLRGSGWYEQYFGPGTRLTVT.

Only a few counts were recorded for this clonotype. The CDR3 here is CASSLVGRGKGDYGYTF. The CDR3, as DNA: TGTGCCAGCAGCTTAGTTGGTCGCGGGAAGGGGGACTATGGCTACACCTTC. J is TRBJ1-2 and V is TRBV7-2; a weak D match, TRBD1 (6 bases). Trimming took 1 base from V and 3 from J, leaving 18 bases between them. CDR1 and CDR2 (germline): SGHTA, FQGNSA. The CDR3 consists of 17 residues.

The table lists this clonotype with a count of one. This chain links TRBV5-5 with TRBJ1-6; D may be TRBD1 (5 bases). V was cut by 5 bases and J by 5 bases, with 20 bases left in between. Germline V gene sequence: CDR1 SGHKS, CDR2 YYEKEE (reference sequence). This CDR3 region has 17 residues. The CDR3 DNA follows: TGTGCCAGCAGACCCCGGGGGACGCCGAGTGATAATTCACCCCTCCACTTT. Translation gives CASRPRGTPSDNSPLHF.

At least ten counts were recorded for this clonotype. The chain links TRBV7-6 to TRBJ2-7; tentatively, D is TRBD1 or TRBD2 (5 bases each). Germline CDR1 SGHVS, CDR2 FNYEAQ. V was cut by 3 bases and J by 7 bases, with 22 bases left in between. The CDR3 totals 16 residues. CDR3 coding DNA: TGTGCCAGCAGCTTGGCAGGACAATTGGTTTCGGGAGAGCAGTACTTC. Its translation is CASSLAGQLVSGEQYF. The variable domain in full, completed from reference TRBV7-6 and TRBJ2-7, reads GAGVSQSPRYKVTKRGQDVALRCDPISGHVSLYWYRQALGQGPEFLTYFNYEAQQDKSGLPNDRFSAERPEGSISTLTIQRTEQRDSAMYRCASSLAGQLVSGEQYFGPGTRLTVT.

The CDR3 DNA reads TGTGCCAGCAGCTCCCCGGGGATGACTGAGCAGTTCTTC. Protein sequence: CASSSPGMTEQFF. V gene TRBV7-2 combines with J gene TRBJ2-1, with D tentatively TRBD2 (5 bases). Per the germline V gene, CDR1 is SGHTA and CDR2 is FQGNSA. This CDR3 region has 13 residues. The V end was cut by 4 bases, the J end by 9 bases, with 13 bases between.